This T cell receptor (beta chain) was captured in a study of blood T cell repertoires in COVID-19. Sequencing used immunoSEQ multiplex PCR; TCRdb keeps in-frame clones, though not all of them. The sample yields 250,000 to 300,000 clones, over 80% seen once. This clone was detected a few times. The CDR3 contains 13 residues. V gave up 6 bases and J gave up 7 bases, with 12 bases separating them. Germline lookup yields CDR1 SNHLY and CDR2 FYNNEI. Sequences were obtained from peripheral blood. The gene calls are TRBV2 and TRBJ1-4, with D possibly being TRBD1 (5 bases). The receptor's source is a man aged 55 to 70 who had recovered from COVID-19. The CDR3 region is CASRRGLGEKLFF. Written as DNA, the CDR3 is TGTGCCAGCAGGCGGGGGTTGGGTGAAAAACTGTTTTTT.